Listed below are T cell receptor beta chains from one sample, sequenced in a study of blood T cell repertoires in COVID-19. Data came from immunoSEQ multiplex PCR; TCRdb stores just in-frame clones and leaves some out. The sample has about 34,000 clones, around nine tenths seen once. Sequenced input: peripheral blood. All receptors derive from a man aged 60-69 years with active or convalescent COVID-19. CDR3s include the opening cysteine and the closing phenylalanine or tryptophan. Each record gives: D gene, clone size, V gene, J gene, CDR3 protein, CDR3 DNA. D genes are given only for firm matches. Clone size, where shown, is once, few, many, or a class for clones that have expanded.

D: TRBD1
size: .
V: TRBV14
J: TRBJ1-2
CDR3: CASRAAGTGGGGGYTF
DNA: TGTGCCAGCAGAGCGGCCGGGACAGGGGGCGGTGGTGGCTACACCTTC

D: .
size: .
V: TRBV5-5
J: TRBJ1-1
CDR3: CASSFSGDTEAFF
DNA: TGTGCCAGCAGCTTTTCAGGGGACACTGAAGCTTTCTTT

D: .
size: once
V: TRBV7-2
J: TRBJ2-5
CDR3: CASSLANLGQETQYF
DNA: TGTGCCAGCAGCTTAGCTAACCTAGGACAAGAGACCCAGTACTTC

D: .
size: .
V: TRBV4-1
J: TRBJ1-4
CDR3: CASSLYTAANEKLFF
DNA: TGCGCCAGCAGTCTCTACACAGCGGCTAATGAAAAACTGTTTTTT

D: .
size: .
V: TRBV19
J: TRBJ2-7
CDR3: CASSHIGGSYEQYF
DNA: TGTGCCAGTAGTCATATTGGCGGGTCCTACGAGCAGTACTTC

D: .
size: .
V: TRBV4-3
J: TRBJ1-2
CDR3: CASSQQGHYGYTF
DNA: TGCGCCAGCAGCCAGCAGGGGCACTATGGCTACACCTTC

D: .
size: once
V: TRBV19
J: TRBJ2-2
CDR3: CASSRRTKNTGELFF
DNA: TGTGCCAGTAGCCGACGGACTAAAAACACCGGGGAGCTGTTTTTT

D: .
size: .
V: TRBV6-5
J: TRBJ1-2
CDR3: CASSQGRGDGYTF
DNA: TGTGCCAGCAGTCAGGGGAGGGGAGATGGCTACACCTTC

D: .
size: .
V: TRBV15
J: TRBJ1-1
CDR3: CATSRDLPGTEAFF
DNA: TGTGCCACCAGCAGAGATCTTCCGGGGACTGAAGCTTTCTTT

D: TRBD2
size: .
V: TRBV2
J: TRBJ2-3
CDR3: CASSDSVSGGTDTQYF
DNA: TGTGCCAGCAGTGACTCGGTTAGCGGGGGCACAGATACGCAGTATTTT

D: .
size: .
V: TRBV18
J: TRBJ1-1
CDR3: CASSPIGLMNTEAFF
DNA: TGTGCCAGCTCACCAATTGGACTCATGAACACTGAAGCTTTCTTT

D: TRBD1
size: .
V: TRBV29-1
J: TRBJ1-1
CDR3: CGTGNTEAFF
DNA: TGCGGGACAGGGAACACTGAAGCTTTCTTT

D: .
size: .
V: TRBV6-1
J: TRBJ1-1
CDR3: CASSEFERVMNTEAFF
DNA: TGTGCCAGCAGTGAATTTGAGCGGGTCATGAACACTGAAGCTTTCTTT

D: TRBD2
size: .
V: TRBV7-2
J: TRBJ2-1
CDR3: CASSLWVSGRSGPRQFF
DNA: TGTGCCAGCAGCTTATGGGTTAGCGGGAGATCGGGCCCTCGGCAGTTCTTC

D: .
size: .
V: TRBV30
J: TRBJ2-6
CDR3: CAWIRGSGANVLTF
DNA: TGTGCCTGGATCAGGGGCTCTGGGGCCAACGTCCTGACTTTC

D: .
size: .
V: TRBV19
J: TRBJ1-1
CDR3: CASSPPGGTESEAFF
DNA: TGTGCCAGTAGTCCTCCGGGGGGGACGGAGTCTGAAGCTTTCTTT

D: TRBD1
size: .
V: TRBV6-5
J: TRBJ1-2
CDR3: CASRTGTVYGYTF
DNA: TGTGCCAGTCGGACCGGGACAGTCTATGGCTACACCTTC

D: TRBD1
size: .
V: TRBV6-6
J: TRBJ2-7
CDR3: CASILTGGYEQYF
DNA: TGTGCCAGCATCTTGACAGGGGGCTACGAGCAGTACTTC

D: TRBD1
size: .
V: TRBV28
J: TRBJ1-4
CDR3: CASSLSGGMKVKLFF
DNA: TGTGCCAGCAGTCTATCAGGGGGCATGAAAGTAAAACTGTTTTTT

D: .
size: .
V: TRBV9
J: TRBJ1-6
CDR3: CASSVGQSSYNSPLHF
DNA: TGTGCCAGCAGCGTTGGGCAGAGCTCCTATAATTCACCCCTCCACTTT

D: .
size: .
V: TRBV18
J: TRBJ1-4
CDR3: CASSNSATNEKLFF
DNA: TGTGCCAGCTCAAACAGTGCAACTAATGAAAAACTGTTTTTT

D: TRBD1
size: .
V: TRBV18
J: TRBJ1-5
CDR3: CASSPRDRGVSQPQHF
DNA: TGTGCCAGCTCACCAAGAGACAGGGGGGTGAGTCAGCCCCAGCATTTT

D: .
size: .
V: TRBV4-1
J: TRBJ2-7
CDR3: CASSQGVNSYEQYF
DNA: TGCGCCAGCAGCCAAGGTGTAAACTCCTACGAGCAGTACTTC

D: .
size: .
V: TRBV12-3/TRBV12-4
J: TRBJ1-6
CDR3: CASSLVLSPLHF
DNA: TGTGCCAGCAGTTTAGTTCTTTCACCCCTCCACTTT

D: .
size: few
V: TRBV7-9
J: TRBJ1-2
CDR3: CASSIQGSDGYTF
DNA: TGTGCCAGCAGCATACAGGGTAGCGATGGCTACACCTTC

D: TRBD1
size: .
V: TRBV9
J: TRBJ1-1
CDR3: CASSAGQGRAEAFF
DNA: TGTGCCAGCAGCGCAGGACAGGGGAGGGCTGAAGCTTTCTTT

D: TRBD1
size: .
V: TRBV24-1
J: TRBJ1-3
CDR3: CATSDLLTGGGYGNTIYF
DNA: TGTGCCACCAGTGATCTCTTGACAGGGGGCGGCTATGGAAACACCATATATTTT

D: .
size: .
V: TRBV7-8
J: TRBJ1-2
CDR3: CASSLSTGFDYGYTF
DNA: TGTGCCAGCAGCTTATCCACAGGGTTCGACTATGGCTACACCTTC

D: .
size: .
V: TRBV18
J: TRBJ1-6
CDR3: CASSPSGNSPLHF
DNA: TGTGCCAGCTCACCGTCGGGTAATTCACCCCTCCACTTT

D: .
size: .
V: TRBV13
J: TRBJ2-1
CDR3: CASSPIAGGTYNEQFF
DNA: TGTGCCAGCAGCCCCATCGCAGGGGGGACCTACAATGAGCAGTTCTTC

D: TRBD2
size: .
V: TRBV5-1
J: TRBJ2-7
CDR3: CASSSGDLTYEQYF
DNA: TGCGCCAGCAGCAGCGGGGACCTCACCTACGAGCAGTACTTC

D: .
size: .
V: TRBV3-1/TRBV3-2
J: TRBJ1-1
CDR3: CASSPGTEAFF
DNA: TGTGCCAGCAGCCCGGGTACTGAAGCTTTCTTT

D: .
size: .
V: TRBV6-4
J: TRBJ2-2
CDR3: CASSPGTKNTGELFF
DNA: TGTGCCAGCAGCCCCGGGACAAAGAACACCGGGGAGCTGTTTTTT

D: .
size: .
V: TRBV28
J: TRBJ2-3
CDR3: CASSGAPGTQYF
DNA: TGTGCCAGCAGTGGGGCCCCTGGTACGCAGTATTTT

D: .
size: .
V: TRBV5-1
J: TRBJ1-2
CDR3: CASSEPLGRNYGYTF
DNA: TGCGCCAGCAGCGAACCACTAGGACGGAACTATGGCTACACCTTC

D: TRBD1
size: few
V: TRBV6-2/TRBV6-3
J: TRBJ2-7
CDR3: CAISRQGDYEQYF
DNA: TGTGCCATCAGTCGACAGGGAGACTACGAGCAGTACTTC

D: TRBD2
size: .
V: TRBV18
J: TRBJ2-1
CDR3: CASSPYSGGATAPQFF
DNA: TGTGCCAGCTCACCTTATAGCGGGGGGGCCACGGCCCCCCAGTTCTTC

D: TRBD1
size: .
V: TRBV6-2/TRBV6-3
J: TRBJ1-5
CDR3: CASSSGGALLQPQHF
DNA: TGTGCCAGCAGTTCAGGGGGCGCCTTGTTGCAGCCCCAGCATTTT

D: TRBD1
size: once
V: TRBV6-6
J: TRBJ1-3
CDR3: CASSYGGGFLQGQGYF
DNA: TGTGCCAGCAGTTACGGCGGGGGGTTTTTACAGGGGCAGGGATATTTT

D: .
size: .
V: TRBV23-1
J: TRBJ1-6
CDR3: CASSIGEAGLGHNSPLHF
DNA: TGCGCCAGCAGTATAGGGGAGGCGGGGTTAGGTCATAATTCACCCCTCCACTTT

D: .
size: .
V: TRBV5-1
J: TRBJ1-2
CDR3: CASSLGAAGQGYTF
DNA: TGCGCCAGCAGCTTGGGGGCGGCAGGGCAAGGCTACACCTTC

D: TRBD2
size: .
V: TRBV3-1/TRBV3-2
J: TRBJ2-3
CDR3: CASSQFTTSGGRDTQYF
DNA: TGTGCCAGCAGCCAATTCACGACTAGCGGGGGGAGAGATACGCAGTATTTT

D: .
size: .
V: TRBV4-1
J: TRBJ2-4
CDR3: CASSQATARSVNIQYF
DNA: TGCGCCAGCAGCCAAGCAACGGCGCGGAGTGTAAACATTCAGTACTTC

D: .
size: .
V: TRBV24-1
J: TRBJ2-1
CDR3: CATSDLRHNEQFF
DNA: TGTGCCACCAGTGATTTGCGTCACAATGAGCAGTTCTTC

D: TRBD2
size: .
V: TRBV7-3
J: TRBJ2-3
CDR3: CASSLAGVSTDTQYF
DNA: TGTGCCAGCAGCTTAGCGGGGGTCAGCACAGATACGCAGTATTTT

D: TRBD2
size: .
V: TRBV6-5
J: TRBJ2-2
CDR3: CASRDSGVNTGELFF
DNA: TGTGCCAGCAGGGATAGCGGGGTGAACACCGGGGAGCTGTTTTTT

D: TRBD2
size: .
V: TRBV3-1/TRBV3-2
J: TRBJ2-3
CDR3: CASSRGLAGGPGTQYF
DNA: TGTGCCAGCAGCCGAGGACTAGCGGGGGGCCCAGGGACGCAGTATTTT

D: .
size: .
V: TRBV5-1
J: TRBJ1-1
CDR3: CASSLVGVPTEAFF
DNA: TGCGCCAGCAGCTTGGTCGGGGTACCCACTGAAGCTTTCTTT

D: .
size: .
V: TRBV21-1
J: TRBJ2-1
CDR3: CASSPPSGRNEQFF
DNA: TGTGCCAGCAGCCCCCCTAGCGGGAGAAATGAGCAGTTCTTC

D: .
size: .
V: TRBV30
J: TRBJ2-5
CDR3: CAWSISGTGGQYF
DNA: TGTGCCTGGAGTATCTCCGGGACTGGGGGCCAGTACTTC

D: .
size: .
V: TRBV19
J: TRBJ2-5
CDR3: CASSIRGGSGWYQETQYF
DNA: TGTGCCAGTAGTATCAGAGGGGGTAGCGGGTGGTACCAAGAGACCCAGTACTTC

D: TRBD1
size: .
V: TRBV19
J: TRBJ1-1
CDR3: CASRGDRVGTEAFF
DNA: TGTGCCAGTAGGGGCGACAGGGTGGGAACTGAAGCTTTCTTT

D: TRBD2
size: .
V: TRBV4-1
J: TRBJ2-7
CDR3: CASSQAVTGRLAGVRREQYF
DNA: TGCGCCAGCAGCCAAGCTGTCACAGGGCGGCTAGCGGGAGTCCGGCGCGAGCAGTACTTC

D: .
size: .
V: TRBV27
J: TRBJ1-4
CDR3: CASSPRRAANEKLFF
DNA: TGTGCCAGCAGCCCTCGGCGGGCGGCTAATGAAAAACTGTTTTTT